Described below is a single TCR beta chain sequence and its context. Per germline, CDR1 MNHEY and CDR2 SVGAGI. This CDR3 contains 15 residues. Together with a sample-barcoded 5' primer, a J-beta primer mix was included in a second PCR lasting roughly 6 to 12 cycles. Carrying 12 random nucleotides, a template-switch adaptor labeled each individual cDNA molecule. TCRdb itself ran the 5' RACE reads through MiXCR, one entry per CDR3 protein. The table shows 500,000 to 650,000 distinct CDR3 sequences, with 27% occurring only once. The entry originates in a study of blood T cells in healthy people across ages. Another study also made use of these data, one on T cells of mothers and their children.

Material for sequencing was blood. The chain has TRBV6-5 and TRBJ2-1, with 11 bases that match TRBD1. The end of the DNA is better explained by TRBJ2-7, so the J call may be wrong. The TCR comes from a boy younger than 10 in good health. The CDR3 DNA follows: TGTGCCAGCAGTTACGGGACAGGGGGGACCTACGAGCAGTACTTC. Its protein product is CASSYGTGGTYEQYF.